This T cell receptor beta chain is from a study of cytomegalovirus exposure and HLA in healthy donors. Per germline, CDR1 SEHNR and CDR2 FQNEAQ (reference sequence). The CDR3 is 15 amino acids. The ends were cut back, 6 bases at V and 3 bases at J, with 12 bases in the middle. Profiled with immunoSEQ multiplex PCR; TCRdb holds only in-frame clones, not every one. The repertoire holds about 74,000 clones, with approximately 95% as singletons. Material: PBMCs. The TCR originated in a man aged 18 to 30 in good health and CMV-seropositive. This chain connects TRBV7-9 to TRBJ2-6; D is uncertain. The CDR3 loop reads CASSPLTLGANVLTF. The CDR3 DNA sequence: TGTGCCAGCAGTCCCCTGACTCTTGGGGCCAACGTCCTGACTTTC. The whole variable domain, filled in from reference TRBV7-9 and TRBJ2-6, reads DTGVSQNPRHKITKRGQNVTFRCDPISEHNRLYWYRQTLGQGPEFLTYFQNEAQLEKSRLLSDRFSAERPKGSFSTLEIQRTEQGDSAMYLCASSPLTLGANVLTFGAGSRLTVL.